This TCR beta chain stems from a study of blood T cells in healthy people across ages. Findings and caveats of the study: CMV infection status of these donors was not known. Observed TCR beta diversity per million T cells went down as age went up. This fall followed a roughly linear course with age.

At least 5.5 micrograms of total RNA were extracted per sample. Of note for this clonotype: Its antigen is unidentified.

Then a second PCR, running roughly 7 to 11 cycles, was carried out with a sample-barcoded 5' primer and a J-beta primer mix. A single record per CDR3 protein comes from TCRdb applying MiXCR to the 5' RACE reads. This sample yields under 700,000 distinct CDR3 sequences, of which 20% to 30% are seen a single time; around 10% belongs to the top ten. V lost 6 bases to trimming and J lost 5 bases, with 13 bases between them. Germline lookup yields CDR1 MDHEN and CDR2 SYDVKM. The CDR3 covers 13 residues. These data also formed part of another study, on T cells of mothers and their children. That publication notes: Maternal samples each gave over 10 million TCR beta CDR3 reads, and child samples about 3 million each.

The rearrangement joins TRBV28 to TRBJ2-5; D is undetermined. The sequenced material came from blood. The source of this sequence is a boy aged 5-17 years in good health. The CDR3 DNA follows: TGTGCCAGCAGCGTGAGAGTGCGGGAGACCCAGTACTTC. This codes for CASSVRVRETQYF.